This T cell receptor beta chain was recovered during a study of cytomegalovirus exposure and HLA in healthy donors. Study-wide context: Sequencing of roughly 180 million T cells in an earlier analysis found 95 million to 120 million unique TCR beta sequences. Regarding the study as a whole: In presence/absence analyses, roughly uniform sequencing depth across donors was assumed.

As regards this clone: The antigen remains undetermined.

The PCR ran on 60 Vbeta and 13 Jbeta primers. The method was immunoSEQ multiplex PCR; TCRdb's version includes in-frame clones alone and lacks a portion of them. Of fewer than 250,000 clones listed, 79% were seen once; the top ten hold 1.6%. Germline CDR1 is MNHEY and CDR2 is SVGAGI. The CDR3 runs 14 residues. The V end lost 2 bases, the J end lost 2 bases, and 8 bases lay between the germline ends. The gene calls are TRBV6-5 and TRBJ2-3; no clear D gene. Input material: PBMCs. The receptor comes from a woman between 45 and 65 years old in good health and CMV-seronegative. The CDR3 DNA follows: TGTGCCAGCAGTTACAGCCGGGTCACAGATACGCAGTATTTT. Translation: CASSYSRVTDTQYF.